This entry lists 10 T cell receptor beta chains sequenced from one sample in a study of cytomegalovirus exposure and HLA in healthy donors. PCR involved 60 Vbeta and 13 Jbeta primers. Generated by immunoSEQ multiplex PCR, the TCRdb table keeps only in-frame clones and is missing some. The profile covers 180,000 or so clones, with about 79% appearing a single time and 0.098% taken by the ten largest. Sample: PBMCs. These receptors were taken from a boy aged 2 to 9 in good health and CMV-seronegative.

CDR3 nucleotides: TGTGCCAGCAGCCCTCGGGCTAGCGGGGGGTTTTACACAGATACGCAGTATTTT. It is translated as CASSPRASGGFYTDTQYF. The chain employs TRBV4-2 and TRBJ2-3, with 11 nucleotides matching TRBD2. J lost 2 bases, V lost 4 bases, and 11 bases had no gene match. This CDR3 contains 18 residues. Germline CDR1 reads LGHNA; CDR2 reads YNFKEQ.

This clone appeared a single time. The chain has TRBV6-1 and TRBJ1-4; D not resolved. Trimming took 2 bases from V and 9 from J, leaving 10 bases between them. The germline gives CDR1 MNHNS, CDR2 SASEGT. CDR3 length: 13 residues. CDR3 amino acids: CASSEKWPQKLFF. The CDR3, as DNA: TGTGCCAGCAGTGAAAAGTGGCCCCAAAAACTGTTTTTT.

The gene calls are TRBV6-5 and TRBJ1-2; the D is unclear. V gave up 2 bases and J gave up 0 bases, with 7 bases separating them. The germline gives CDR1 MNHEY, CDR2 SVGAGI. This CDR3 region has 14 residues. The CDR3 here is CASSYGGSNYGYTF. CDR3 nucleotides: TGTGCCAGCAGTTACGGCGGCTCTAACTATGGCTACACCTTC.

The rearrangement joins TRBV5-6 to TRBJ1-3; D is undetermined. Germline-derived CDR1 and CDR2 are SGHDT and YYEEEE. V was cut by 4 bases and J by 4 bases, with 18 bases left in between. The CDR3 consists of 16 residues. CDR3 in DNA: TGTGCCAGCAGCCATTTACGTGGGGAGAACGGAAACACCATATATTTT. Translation: CASSHLRGENGNTIYF.

V usage is TRBV4-3 and J usage is TRBJ1-2; D uncertain. This CDR3 has 11 residues. The V end lost 0 bases, the J end lost 10 bases, and 6 bases lay between the germline ends. Germline-derived CDR1 and CDR2 are LGHNA and YSLEER. As DNA, the CDR3 is TGCGCCAGCAGCCAAGACGGAGTCTACACCTTC. Protein product: CASSQDGVYTF.

For this clone: The same CDR3 also results from other DNA sequences found in this sample. This chain connects TRBV5-1 to TRBJ2-7; 13 bases match TRBD2. CDR3 length equals 15 residues. CDR1 and CDR2 (germline): SGHRS, YFSETQ. Trimming at V came to 3 bases and at J to 0 bases, leaving 0 bases not matched to a gene. The CDR3, as DNA: TGCGCCAGCAGCTGGACTAGCGGGGGCTCCTACGAGCAGTACTTC. The encoded protein is CASSWTSGGSYEQYF.

This clone was observed a handful of times. DNA of the CDR3: TGTGCCAGCAGACCAACCGGGACAGGGGGTGGCTACACCTTC. Protein: CASRPTGTGGGYTF. The chain carries TRBV7-9 and TRBJ1-2; TRBD1 matches at 11 bases. The CDR3 runs to 14 residues. Germline loops: CDR1 SEHNR, CDR2 FQNEAQ (reference sequence). The junction had 7 bases not matched to a gene; V was cut back by 6 bases and J by 7 bases. The full variable domain, with the rest looked up from reference TRBV7-9 and TRBJ1-2, is DTGVSQNPRHKITKRGQNVTFRCDPISEHNRLYWYRQTLGQGPEFLTYFQNEAQLEKSRLLSDRFSAERPKGSFSTLEIQRTEQGDSAMYLCASRPTGTGGGYTFGSGTRLTVV.

This clone was detected only a few times. The chain has TRBV4-3 and TRBJ2-7, with D possibly being TRBD2 (6 bases). Germline CDR1 and CDR2: LGHNA and YSLEER. This CDR3 has 16 residues. V lost 1 base, J lost 3 bases, and 16 bases lay in between. In nucleotides, the CDR3 is TGCGCCAGCAGCCAAGCGGGGGTCGGGGGAGGCTACGAGCAGTACTTC. Encoded protein: CASSQAGVGGGYEQYF.

The V and J genes are TRBV28 and TRBJ1-6; the match to TRBD1 covers 8 bases. Germline trimming cut 7 bases from V and 8 bases from J; bases unmatched to any gene: 10. CDR1 and CDR2 (germline): MDHEN, SYDVKM. This CDR3 spans 15 amino acids. The CDR3 DNA is TGTGCCAGCAACCCCCTGACAGGGGAGGATTCACCCCTCCACTTT. This sequence encodes CASNPLTGEDSPLHF.

J is TRBJ1-2 and V is TRBV19, with D maybe TRBD1 (6 bases). Germline CDR1 LNHDA, CDR2 SQIVND (reference sequence). This CDR3 has 14 residues. V was cut by 3 bases and J by 3 bases, with 11 bases left in between. CDR3 bases: TGTGCCAGTAGTATTCGGGACACTGACTATGGCTACACCTTC. This sequence encodes CASSIRDTDYGYTF.